These 13 T cell receptor beta chains came from one sample sequenced in a study of T-cell reconstitution after alpha-beta-depleted transplantation in children. TCRbeta library construction was performed incorporating unique molecular identifiers. TCRdb reprocessed the PCR reads via MiXCR and lists one record per CDR3 protein. The sample lists hundreds of thousands of distinct CDR3 sequences, around 13% occurring once. This material consisted of PBMCs, taken before TCRalphabeta/CD19-depleted stem cell transplant. Receptors originate from a girl aged 2 to 9 with congenital amegakaryocytic thrombocytopenia, due to receive a stem cell transplant.

This clonotype was counted ten times or more. The gene calls are TRBV27 and TRBJ2-1; TRBD2 is a possible D gene (5 bases). Looked up from germline, CDR1 is MNHEY and CDR2 is SMNVEV (reference sequence). CDR3 size: 16 residues. Deletions cut 0 bases from V and 8 bases from J, with 17 bases between. The CDR3 sequence: CASSLSRTSRGDEQFF. DNA of the CDR3: TGTGCCAGCAGTTTATCGAGAACCTCCCGGGGAGATGAGCAGTTCTTC.

This clonotype was seen a handful of times. The chain couples TRBV20-1 to TRBJ1-6; no definite D call. This CDR3 comprises 16 residues. The germline V and J ends were trimmed by 3 bases and 5 bases, with 17 bases remaining between them. Germline loops: CDR1 DFQATT, CDR2 SNEGSKA (reference sequence). The CDR3 protein is CSARVGTSINNSPLHF. In DNA form, the CDR3 reads TGCAGTGCTAGGGTCGGAACCTCCATCAATAATTCACCCCTCCACTTT.

This clonotype was picked up many times. The chain has TRBV12-3 or TRBV12-4 and TRBJ1-6; D may be TRBD1 (5 bases). Trimming removed 4 bases from V and 6 bases from J, with 7 bases in between. This CDR3 contains 13 residues. Written as DNA, the CDR3 is TGTGCCAGCAGTTACGGGGGTAATTCACCCCTCCACTTT. Amino acid sequence: CASSYGGNSPLHF.

This chain links TRBV7-6 with TRBJ2-5; no firm D call. CDR1 SGHVS and CDR2 FNYEAQ come from the germline V gene. The CDR3 spans 13 residues. V shed 1 base and J shed 9 bases, with 12 bases lying between them. CDR3 loop: CASSLGGVGPQYF. The CDR3 DNA reads TGTGCCAGCAGCTTAGGGGGTGTTGGTCCCCAGTACTTC.

The chain carries TRBV18 and TRBJ2-7; TRBD2 aligns across 7 bases. Germline V gene sequence: CDR1 KGHSH, CDR2 LQKENI. The CDR3 consists of 15 residues. V was pared by 4 bases and J by 4 bases, with 10 bases of the junction left unmatched. CDR3 nucleotides: TGTGCCAGCTCACTCCAGCGGGGTCCGGTATACGAGCAGTACTTC. Encoded protein: CASSLQRGPVYEQYF.

This clonotype has at least ten counts. The chain is built from TRBV24-1 and TRBJ2-2; 12 bases agree with TRBD2. The CDR3 sequence is 19 residues long. Germline V gene sequence: CDR1 KGHDR, CDR2 SFDVKD. Trimming at V came to 3 bases and at J to 0 bases, leaving 7 bases not matched to a gene. The CDR3 DNA reads TGTGCCACCAGTGATCCTCTAGCGGGAGGGATAGCGAACACCGGGGAGCTGTTTTTT. It encodes CATSDPLAGGIANTGELFF.

In this sample, this clonotype turned up a few times. V gene TRBV6-1 combines with J gene TRBJ2-3; TRBD1 aligns across 7 bases. This CDR3 is built from 11 residues. Trimming took 6 bases from V and 15 from J; bases not matched to a gene: 9. CDR1 and CDR2 (germline): MNHNS, SASEGT. CDR3 in DNA: TGTGCCAGCAGGGGACAGTGGTCTAGATATTTT. Protein sequence: CASRGQWSRYF.

This clonotype was seen more than once but under ten times. The rearrangement uses TRBV7-9 and TRBJ1-1; 8 bases map to TRBD1. Germline V CDR1 and CDR2: SEHNR, FQNEAQ (reference sequence). This CDR3 has 14 amino acids. The junction had 5 bases not matched to a gene; V was cut back by 5 bases and J by 3 bases. CDR3 DNA: TGTGCCAGCAGCAGGAACAGGGGGGACACTGAAGCTTTCTTT. Encoded protein: CASSRNRGDTEAFF.

This clonotype came up many times. The CDR3 here is CATTPGLAGSYEQYF. CDR3 in DNA: TGCGCCACCACACCAGGACTAGCGGGTTCCTACGAGCAGTACTTC. The V call is TRBV5-1, the J call TRBJ2-7, with 11 bases lining up with TRBD2. This CDR3 is 15 amino acids long. The V and J ends lost 9 bases and 1 base, in that order; junction bases with no gene match: 9. Germline loops: CDR1 SGHRS, CDR2 YFSETQ.

About this clonotype itself: At one end the junction does not follow the germline gene, possibly because of a read error. The chain has TRBV7-2 and TRBJ2-3; perhaps D is TRBD1 or TRBD2 (5 bases each). Germline V gives CDR1 SGHTA, CDR2 FQGNSA. This CDR3 has 17 residues. The CDR3 protein is CASSFEGTPIGQDRQYF. CDR3 coding DNA: TGTGCCAGCAGCTTTGAAGGGACGCCCATCGGCCAAGATAGGCAGTATTTT.

This clonotype occurred many times. This chain joins TRBV5-6 and TRBJ2-1; TRBD2 aligns across 10 bases. V shed 6 bases, J shed 5 bases, and the junction held 11 bases outside the gene matches. The V gene's germline CDR1 is SGHDT and CDR2 YYEEEE. This CDR3 is built from 16 residues. In DNA form, the CDR3 reads TGTGCCAGCATAACGGACGTACTAGCGGGGAACAATGAGCAGTTCTTC. Translated: CASITDVLAGNNEQFF.

This clonotype was found a few times. This sequence joins TRBV9 and TRBJ2-3; 13 positions agree with TRBD2. V lost 2 bases and J lost 4; bases outside the gene matches: 7. The V gene's germline CDR1 is SGDLS and CDR2 YYNGEE. The CDR3 consists of 17 residues. CDR3 region: CASSVGLAGLESDTQYF. CDR3 in DNA: TGTGCCAGCAGCGTGGGACTAGCGGGATTGGAATCAGATACGCAGTATTTT.

This clonotype has a count of ten or more. The V gene is TRBV29-1, the J gene TRBJ2-5, with TRBD2 matching over 8 bases. CDR3 length: 13 residues. The germline gives CDR1 SQVTM, CDR2 ANQGSEA. The ends lost 8 bases at V and 4 bases at J; junction bases unmatched: 9. CDR3 nucleotide sequence: TGCAGCTCTACCAGCGGGAGTGGAGAGACCCAGTACTTC. Amino acid sequence: CSSTSGSGETQYF.